This T cell receptor beta chain comes out of a study of human T cells and chemical hapten exposure. Study information: DPC (0.01%) was patch tested on the upper back and read at 6 days.

This clonotype was observed a handful of times. Germline lookup yields CDR1 SQVTM and CDR2 ANQGSEA. V was shortened by 3 bases and J by 2 bases, with 10 bases between the two germline ends. The CDR3 covers 14 residues. Each CDR3 protein gets one entry after TCRdb re-called the RACE reads with MiXCR. This sample has about 380,000 distinct CDR3 sequences, with about 6% found just once. Stated time point: patch test 2, 6 weeks after DPC sensitization. Treatment: therapeutic diphenylcyclopropenone sensitization with weekly scalp DPC. This sample comprised whole blood, obtained in connection with sensitization to the hapten diphenylcyclopropenone (DPC). This chain joins TRBV29-1 and TRBJ2-2; D is perhaps TRBD1 (5 bases). The source of this sequence is a young woman with alopecia areata. Some clones in this sample may be carry-over from other donors' samples. The CDR3 DNA reads as TGCAGCGTTGAGGGGCGAGAAAACACCGGGGAGCTGTTTTTT. It codes for CSVEGRENTGELFF.